This T cell receptor (beta chain) was profiled in a study of cytomegalovirus exposure and HLA in healthy donors (dated by TCRdb to 2017 to 2019). The study in broad terms: According to a later analysis, the approximately 120 validation repertoires were produced on the same platform as the 700 or so repertoires of the first cohort. A separate validation cohort of 90 to 150 different subjects was used in addition to the roughly 720-subject first cohort. To predict cytomegalovirus infection status, the study combined high-throughput TCR immunosequencing, statistical association of individual TCRs with disease status, and machine learning. The study was designed to test whether signatures of past pathogen exposure could be identified by cataloging public T cell receptors. Here is what the overall study found, with its caveats: Most TCR sequences were observed very rarely across donors, whereas some public TCRs were present in many individuals. In a later analysis, TCRs clustered in the first cohort were found to also tend to co-occur in the 120 or so validation repertoires, with approximately 95% of cluster scores above 0. In vitro tests confirmed that a few of the cytomegalovirus-associated TCR beta chains recognize cytomegalovirus antigens. A total of about 180 TCR beta chains were listed by the study as associated with cytomegalovirus. The classifier was reported to diagnose cytomegalovirus status with high specificity and sensitivity in both the original cohort and the validation cohort. All 110 or so repertoires were used to score co-occurrence in the validation cohort in a later analysis, because that analysis had no HLA typing for the cohort. It was suggested by the authors that the approach could potentially be generalized to other disease states and immunological phenotypes.

Donors formed part of the validation cohort, which comprised 120 subjects and was distinct from the first cohort of under 850 subjects. Details on this clone: Its antigen is still unknown. Base-call qualities are not available, and no considerably larger clone is one nucleotide away.

A distance of 5 bases separates the germline ends of V and J, which lose 3 bases and 1 base respectively. Spanning cysteine to phenylalanine, the CDR3 consists of 13 amino acids. Of the read, only the CDR3 DNA is kept; its 39 bases are in frame from base 1. CDR1 PRHDT and CDR2 FYEKMQ are derived from the germline V gene (reference sequence). Library preparation used the immunoSEQ multiplex PCR assay. Per the original workflow: A statistical classification framework was built for diagnosing cytomegalovirus status from the catalog of TCR beta chain sequences. As stored in TCRdb, this immuneACCESS dataset retains in-frame rearrangements with V and J assigned. A fraction of the clones does not appear; measured against another copy, unresolved V genes explain less than half of the discrepancy, and the remainder lacks a known reason. The DNA was the basis for D and trimming; V, J and clone size are from that table. This sample gives 50,000 to 65,000 clones in total; 85% to 95% of them show up just once. The top ten hold roughly 6.6% of the sample.

This sequence was found in a young woman in good health and CMV-seropositive. Sequencing was done on a sample of PBMCs. The V and J segments used are TRBV13 and TRBJ2-3; no D gene can be assigned with confidence. The DNA sequence is given as TGTGCCAGCAGCTTTAAGCGCACAGATACGCAGTATTTT. This yields the protein CASSFKRTDTQYF.